Below, 6 T cell receptor beta chains from the same sample are listed, as sequenced in a study of cytomegalovirus exposure and HLA in healthy donors. 60 Vbeta and 13 Jbeta primers were used in PCR. Produced via immunoSEQ multiplex PCR; TCRdb's table is partial and in-frame only. The sample lists 37,000 or so clones; 75% to 85% were seen once. The specimen sequenced was PBMCs. These receptors were obtained from a woman in her 40s in good health and CMV-seronegative.

The chain recombines TRBV7-2 with TRBJ2-5; 7 bases map to TRBD1. Germline V CDR1 and CDR2: SGHTA, FQGNSA. The V gene end was trimmed by 7 bases and the J gene end by 5 bases; junction bases not matched to a gene: 13. This CDR3 spans 15 amino acids. The CDR3 region is CASNPGGPSGETQYF. CDR3 nucleotides: TGTGCCAGCAACCCAGGGGGACCCTCGGGGGAGACCCAGTACTTC.

This sequence joins TRBV2 and TRBJ2-5; tentatively, D is TRBD2 (6 bases). The V gene lost 1 base and the J gene lost 2 bases, with 11 bases spanning the gap. The CDR3 contains 15 residues. CDR1 and CDR2 (germline): SNHLY, FYNNEI. Here the CDR3 DNA reads TGTGCCAGCAGTGAAGAGGAAGGACTACAAGAGACCCAGTACTTC. Protein product: CASSEEEGLQETQYF.

The chain links TRBV7-9 to TRBJ1-2; D may be TRBD1 (5 bases). CDR1 SEHNR and CDR2 FQNEAQ come from the germline V gene (reference sequence). CDR3 length equals 12 residues. Trimming shortened V by 8 bases and J by 4 bases, and 11 bases separated the two germline ends. The CDR3: CASSQGTYGYTF. Here the CDR3 DNA reads TGTGCCAGCTCTCAGGGTACCTATGGCTACACCTTC.

The rearrangement joins TRBV12-5 to TRBJ2-5, with 9 bases identical to TRBD1. Trimming at V came to 5 bases and at J to 2 bases, leaving 9 bases not matched to a gene. CDR3 length: 16 amino acids. Germline CDR1 and CDR2: LGHNT and FRNRAP. CDR3 region: CASGPGQGSWQETQYF. In DNA, the CDR3 is TGTGCTAGTGGTCCGGGACAGGGTTCTTGGCAAGAGACCCAGTACTTC.

The chain uses TRBV6-5 and TRBJ2-5; 9 bases agree with TRBD2. Germline CDR1 and CDR2: MNHEY and SVGAGI. CDR3 length equals 15 residues. The ends lost 2 bases at V and 5 bases at J; junction bases unmatched: 6. CDR3 coding DNA: TGTGCCAGCAGTTACGGGCGGGGGGGCCGGGAGACCCAGTACTTC. Encoded protein: CASSYGRGGRETQYF.

V is TRBV29-1 and J is TRBJ2-5; D possibly corresponds to TRBD1 (7 bases). The J call is doubtful: the DNA matches TRBJ2-7 better. The CDR3 contains 14 residues. From germline, CDR1 is SQVTM and CDR2 ANQGSEA. The CDR3 region is CSVGDHAGGGEQYF. The DNA for the CDR3 is TGCAGCGTTGGGGATCACGCAGGGGGAGGCGAGCAGTACTTC.